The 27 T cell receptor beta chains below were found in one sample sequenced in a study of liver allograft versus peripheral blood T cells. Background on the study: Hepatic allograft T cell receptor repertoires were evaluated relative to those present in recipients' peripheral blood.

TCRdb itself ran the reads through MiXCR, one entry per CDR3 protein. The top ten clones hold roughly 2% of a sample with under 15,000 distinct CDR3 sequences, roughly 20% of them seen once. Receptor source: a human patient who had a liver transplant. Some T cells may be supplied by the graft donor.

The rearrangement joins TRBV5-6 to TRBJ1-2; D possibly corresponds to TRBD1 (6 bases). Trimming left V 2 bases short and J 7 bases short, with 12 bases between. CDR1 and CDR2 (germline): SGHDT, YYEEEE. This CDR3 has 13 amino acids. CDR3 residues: CASSLVGGTGYTF. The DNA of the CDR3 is TGTGCCAGCAGCTTAGTAGGGGGGACTGGCTACACCTTC.

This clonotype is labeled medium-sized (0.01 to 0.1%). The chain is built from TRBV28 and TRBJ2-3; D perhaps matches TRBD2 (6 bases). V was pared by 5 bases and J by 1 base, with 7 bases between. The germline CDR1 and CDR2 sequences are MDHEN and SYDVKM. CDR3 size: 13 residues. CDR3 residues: CASSGGGTDTQYF. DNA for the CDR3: TGTGCCAGCAGTGGCGGGGGCACAGATACGCAGTATTTT.

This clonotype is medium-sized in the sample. CDR3 DNA sequence: TGTGCCAGTAGTACGGCAGGGAGCAATCAGCCCCAGCATTTT. It codes for CASSTAGSNQPQHF. The chain uses TRBV19 and TRBJ1-5; D might be TRBD1 (5 bases). The CDR3 contains 14 residues. The V gene lost 4 bases and the J gene lost 1 base, with 8 bases spanning the gap. Germline assignment: CDR1 LNHDA and CDR2 SQIVND (reference sequence).

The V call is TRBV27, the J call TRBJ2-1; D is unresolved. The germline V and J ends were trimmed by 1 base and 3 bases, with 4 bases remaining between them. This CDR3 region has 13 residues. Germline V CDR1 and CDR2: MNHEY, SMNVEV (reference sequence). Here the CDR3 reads CASSLYSYNEQFF. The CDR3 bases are TGTGCCAGCAGTTTATACAGCTACAATGAGCAGTTCTTC.

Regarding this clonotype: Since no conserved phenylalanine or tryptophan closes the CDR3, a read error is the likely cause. The CDR3 loop reads CSAKNGARGNEQFI. Written as DNA, the CDR3 is TGCAGTGCTAAAAATGGGGCCAGGGGGAATGAGCAGTTCATC. This chain uses TRBV20-1 with TRBJ2-1; 7 positions match TRBD1. Germline V CDR1 and CDR2: DFQATT, SNEGSKA (reference sequence). V lost 4 bases and J lost 7; bases outside the gene matches: 10. The CDR3 extends over 14 amino acids.

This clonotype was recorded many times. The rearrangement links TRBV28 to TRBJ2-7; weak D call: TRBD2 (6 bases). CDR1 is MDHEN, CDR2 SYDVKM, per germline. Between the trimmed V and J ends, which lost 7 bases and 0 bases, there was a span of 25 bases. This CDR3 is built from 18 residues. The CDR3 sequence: CASKGGVLTRRSSYEQYF. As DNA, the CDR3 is TGTGCCAGCAAAGGAGGGGTTCTTACCCGTAGGAGCTCCTACGAGCAGTACTTC.

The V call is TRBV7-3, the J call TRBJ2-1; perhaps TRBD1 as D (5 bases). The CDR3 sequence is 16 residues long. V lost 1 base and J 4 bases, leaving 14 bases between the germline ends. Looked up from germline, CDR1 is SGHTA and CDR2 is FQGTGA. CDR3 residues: CASSLREGAAYNEQFF. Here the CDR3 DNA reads TGTGCCAGCAGCTTAAGAGAAGGGGCGGCATACAATGAGCAGTTCTTC.

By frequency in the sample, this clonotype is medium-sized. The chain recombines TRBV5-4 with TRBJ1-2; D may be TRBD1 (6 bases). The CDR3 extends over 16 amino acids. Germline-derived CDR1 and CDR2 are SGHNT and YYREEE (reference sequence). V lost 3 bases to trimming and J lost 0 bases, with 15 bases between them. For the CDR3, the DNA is TGTGCCAGCAGCTCGAGGACGGGGGCAGCTAACTATGGCTACACCTTC. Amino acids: CASSSRTGAANYGYTF. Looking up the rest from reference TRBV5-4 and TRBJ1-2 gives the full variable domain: ETGVTQSPTHLIKTRGQQVTLRCSSQSGHNTVSWYQQALGQGPQFIFQYYREEENGRGNFPPRFSGLQFPNYSSELNVNALELDDSALYLCASSSRTGAANYGYTFGSGTRLTVV.

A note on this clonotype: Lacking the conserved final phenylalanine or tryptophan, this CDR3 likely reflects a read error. As DNA, the CDR3 is TGTGCCAGCAGCACCGTCGGGTCTGGCTACACCTTA. Amino acid sequence: CASSTVGSGYTL. V usage is TRBV28 and J usage is TRBJ1-2; D uncertain. V lost 6 bases and J lost 7, with 12 bases in between. Per germline, CDR1 MDHEN and CDR2 SYDVKM. The length of the CDR3 is 12 residues.

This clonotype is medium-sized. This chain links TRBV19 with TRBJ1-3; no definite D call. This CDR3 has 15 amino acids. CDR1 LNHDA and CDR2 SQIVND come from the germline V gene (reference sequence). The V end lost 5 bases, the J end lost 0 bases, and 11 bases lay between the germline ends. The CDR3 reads CASSSDGDSGNTIYF. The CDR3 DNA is TGTGCCAGTAGTTCGGACGGTGACTCTGGAAACACCATATATTTT.

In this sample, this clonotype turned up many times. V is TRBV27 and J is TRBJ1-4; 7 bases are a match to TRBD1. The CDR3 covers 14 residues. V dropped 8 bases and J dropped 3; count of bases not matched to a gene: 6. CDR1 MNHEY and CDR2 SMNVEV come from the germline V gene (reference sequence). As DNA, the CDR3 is TGTGCCAGCGGTGGGACAGAGGCTAATGAAAAACTGTTTTTT. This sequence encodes CASGGTEANEKLFF.

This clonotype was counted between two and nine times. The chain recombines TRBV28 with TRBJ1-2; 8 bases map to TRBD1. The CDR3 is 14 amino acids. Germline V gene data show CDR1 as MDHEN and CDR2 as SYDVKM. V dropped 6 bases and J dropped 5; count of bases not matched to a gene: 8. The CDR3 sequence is CASRAGTGLYGYTF. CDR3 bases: TGTGCCAGCAGAGCCGGGACAGGTCTTTATGGCTACACCTTC.

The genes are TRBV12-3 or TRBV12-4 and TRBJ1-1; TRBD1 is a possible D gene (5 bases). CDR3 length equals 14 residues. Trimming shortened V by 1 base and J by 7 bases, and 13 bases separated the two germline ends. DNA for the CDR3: TGTGCCAGCAGTTTAGGACAGACTTACGATGAAGCTTTCTTT. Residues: CASSLGQTYDEAFF.

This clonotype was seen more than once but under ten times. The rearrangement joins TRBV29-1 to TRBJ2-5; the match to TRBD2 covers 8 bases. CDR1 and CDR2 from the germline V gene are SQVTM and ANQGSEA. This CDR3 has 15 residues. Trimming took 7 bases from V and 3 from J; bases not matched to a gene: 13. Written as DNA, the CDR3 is TGCAGCGCCGGGGGCGGGCTAGCGGGTGAAGAGACCCAGTACTTC. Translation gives CSAGGGLAGEETQYF.

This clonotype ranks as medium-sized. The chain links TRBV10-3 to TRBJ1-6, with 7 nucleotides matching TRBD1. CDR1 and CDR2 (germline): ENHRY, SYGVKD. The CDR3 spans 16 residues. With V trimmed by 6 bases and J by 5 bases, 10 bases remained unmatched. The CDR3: CAIRAHTGQNNSPLHF. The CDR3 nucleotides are TGTGCCATCAGAGCTCATACGGGACAGAATAATTCACCCCTCCACTTT.

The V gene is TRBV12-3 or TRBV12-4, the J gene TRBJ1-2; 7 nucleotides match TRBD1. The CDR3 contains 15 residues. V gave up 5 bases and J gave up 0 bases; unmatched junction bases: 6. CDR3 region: CASSLGDSANYGYTF. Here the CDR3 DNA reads TGTGCCAGCAGTCTAGGGGACAGCGCTAACTATGGCTACACCTTC.

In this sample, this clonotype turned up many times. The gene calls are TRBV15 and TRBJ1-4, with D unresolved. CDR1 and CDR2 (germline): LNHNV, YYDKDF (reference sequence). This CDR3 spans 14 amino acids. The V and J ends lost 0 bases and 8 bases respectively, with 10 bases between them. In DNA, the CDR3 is TGTGCCACCAGCAGAGAGAGTACAGTCGAAAAACTGTTTTTT. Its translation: CATSRESTVEKLFF. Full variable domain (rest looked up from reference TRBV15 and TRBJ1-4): DAMVIQNPRYQVTQFGKPVTLSCSQTLNHNVMYWYQQKSSQAPKLLFHYYDKDFNNEADTPDNFQSRRPNTSFCFLDIRSPGLGDTAMYLCATSRESTVEKLFFGSGTQLSVL.

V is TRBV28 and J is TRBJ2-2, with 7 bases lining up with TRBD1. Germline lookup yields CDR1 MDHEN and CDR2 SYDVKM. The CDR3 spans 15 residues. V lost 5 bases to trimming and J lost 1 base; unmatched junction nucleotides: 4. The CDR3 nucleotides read TGTGCCAGCAGTACACAGGGGCTGAACACCGGGGAGCTGTTTTTT. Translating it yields CASSTQGLNTGELFF. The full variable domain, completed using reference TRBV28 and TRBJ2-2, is DVKVTQSSRYLVKRTGEKVFLECVQDMDHENMFWYRQDPGLGLRLIYFSYDVKMKEKGDIPEGYSVSREKKERFSLILESASTNQTSMYLCASSTQGLNTGELFFGEGSRLTVL.

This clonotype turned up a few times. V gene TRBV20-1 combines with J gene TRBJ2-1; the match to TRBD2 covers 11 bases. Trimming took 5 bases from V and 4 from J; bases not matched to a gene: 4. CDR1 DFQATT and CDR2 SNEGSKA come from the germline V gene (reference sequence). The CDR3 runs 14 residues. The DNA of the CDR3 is TGCAGTGCTTACCGGACTAGCGGGTACAATGAGCAGTTCTTC. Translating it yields CSAYRTSGYNEQFF.

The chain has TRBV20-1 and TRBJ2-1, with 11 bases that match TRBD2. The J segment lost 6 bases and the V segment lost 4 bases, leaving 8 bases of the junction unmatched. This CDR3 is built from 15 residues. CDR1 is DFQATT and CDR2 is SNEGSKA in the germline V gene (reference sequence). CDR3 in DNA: TGCAGTGCTATAGAGCTAGGACTAGCGGGCAATGAGCAGTTCTTC. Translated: CSAIELGLAGNEQFF.

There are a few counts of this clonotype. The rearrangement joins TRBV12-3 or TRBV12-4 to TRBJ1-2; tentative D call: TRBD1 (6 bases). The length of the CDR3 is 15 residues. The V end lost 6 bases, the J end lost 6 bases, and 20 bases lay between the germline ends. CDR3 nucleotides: TGTGCCAGCAGCCTAGCCCGAGCGGGGGCAGATGGCTACACCTTC. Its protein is CASSLARAGADGYTF.

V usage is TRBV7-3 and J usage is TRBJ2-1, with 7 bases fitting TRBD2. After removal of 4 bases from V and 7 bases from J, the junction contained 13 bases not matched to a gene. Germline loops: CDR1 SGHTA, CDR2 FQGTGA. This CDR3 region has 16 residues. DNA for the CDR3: TGTGCCAGCAGCTCTCTTCCCCGGCGGGAGAGTAATGAGCAGTTCTTC. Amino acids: CASSSLPRRESNEQFF.

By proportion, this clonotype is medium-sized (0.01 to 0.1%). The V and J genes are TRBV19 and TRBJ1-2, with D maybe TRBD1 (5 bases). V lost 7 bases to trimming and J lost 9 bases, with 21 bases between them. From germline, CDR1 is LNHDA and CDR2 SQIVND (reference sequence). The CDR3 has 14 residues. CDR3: CASTYEGTRRRYTF. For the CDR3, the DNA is TGTGCCAGTACCTACGAAGGGACCCGAAGGCGCTACACCTTC.

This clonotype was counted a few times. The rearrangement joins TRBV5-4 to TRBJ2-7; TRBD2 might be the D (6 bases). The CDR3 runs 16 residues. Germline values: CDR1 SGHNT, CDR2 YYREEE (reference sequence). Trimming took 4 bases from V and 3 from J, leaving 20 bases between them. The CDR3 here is CASSRYLGGGIYEQYF. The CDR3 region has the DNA TGTGCCAGCAGCCGTTACCTGGGAGGAGGAATCTACGAGCAGTACTTC. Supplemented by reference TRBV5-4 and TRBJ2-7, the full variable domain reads ETGVTQSPTHLIKTRGQQVTLRCSSQSGHNTVSWYQQALGQGPQFIFQYYREEENGRGNFPPRFSGLQFPNYSSELNVNALELDDSALYLCASSRYLGGGIYEQYFGPGTRLTVT.

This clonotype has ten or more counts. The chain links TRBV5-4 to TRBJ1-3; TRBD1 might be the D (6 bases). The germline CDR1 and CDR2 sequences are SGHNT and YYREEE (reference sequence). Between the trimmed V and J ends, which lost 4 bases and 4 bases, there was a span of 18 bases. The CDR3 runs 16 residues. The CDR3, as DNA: TGTGCCAGCAGCACCCCAGGGGTCGCACCCGGAAACACCATATATTTT. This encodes CASSTPGVAPGNTIYF.

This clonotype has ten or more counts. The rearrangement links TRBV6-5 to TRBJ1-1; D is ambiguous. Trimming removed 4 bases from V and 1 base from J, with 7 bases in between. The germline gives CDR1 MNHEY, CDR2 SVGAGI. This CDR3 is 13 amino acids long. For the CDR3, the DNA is TGTGCCAGCAGTTTGGGAGGGAACACTGAAGCTTTCTTT. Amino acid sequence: CASSLGGNTEAFF.

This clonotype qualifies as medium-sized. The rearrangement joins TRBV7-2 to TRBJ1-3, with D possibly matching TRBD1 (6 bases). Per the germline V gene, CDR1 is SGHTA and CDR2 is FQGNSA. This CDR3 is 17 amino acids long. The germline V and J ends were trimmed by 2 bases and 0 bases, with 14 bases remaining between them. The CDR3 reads CASSLSPTGYSGNTIYF. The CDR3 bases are TGTGCCAGCAGCTTATCCCCAACAGGGTACTCTGGAAACACCATATATTTT.